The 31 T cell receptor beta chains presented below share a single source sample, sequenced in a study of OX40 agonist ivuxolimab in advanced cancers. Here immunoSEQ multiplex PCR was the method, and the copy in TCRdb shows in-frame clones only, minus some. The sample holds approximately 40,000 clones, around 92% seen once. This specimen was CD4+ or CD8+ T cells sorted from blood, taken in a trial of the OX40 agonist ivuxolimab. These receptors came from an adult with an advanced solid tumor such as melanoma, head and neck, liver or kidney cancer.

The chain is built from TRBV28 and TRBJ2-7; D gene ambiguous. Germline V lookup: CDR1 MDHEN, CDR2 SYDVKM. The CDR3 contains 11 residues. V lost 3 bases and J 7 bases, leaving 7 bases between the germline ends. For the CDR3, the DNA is TGTGCCAGCAGTTTTGGGAATGAGCAGTACTTC. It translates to CASSFGNEQYF.

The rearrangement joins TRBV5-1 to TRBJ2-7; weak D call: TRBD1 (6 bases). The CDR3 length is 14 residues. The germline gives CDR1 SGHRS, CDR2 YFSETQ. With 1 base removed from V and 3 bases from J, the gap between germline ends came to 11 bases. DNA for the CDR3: TGCGCCAGCAGCTTGATTCCGGGACACTACGAGCAGTACGTC. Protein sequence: CASSLIPGHYEQYV.

CDR3 region: CASSPSGGLTDTQYF. CDR3 DNA sequence: TGTGCCAGCAGCCCTAGCGGGGGCCTCACAGATACGCAGTATTTT. V is TRBV9 and J is TRBJ2-3; 10 positions match TRBD2. This CDR3 has 15 residues. V shed 4 bases and J 2 bases; nucleotides not matched to a gene: 4. Germline CDR1 is SGDLS and CDR2 is YYNGEE. Full variable domain (remainder filled in from reference TRBV9 and TRBJ2-3): DSGVTQTPKHLITATGQRVTLRCSPRSGDLSVYWYQQSLDQGLQFLIQYYNGEERAKGNILERFSAQQFPDLHSELNLSSLELGDSALYFCASSPSGGLTDTQYFGPGTRLTVL.

CDR3 sequence (DNA): TGCGCCAGCAGCCACCGAGGGTGGGGAGATTCACCCCTCCACTTT. Translated, it gives CASSHRGWGDSPLHF. The rearrangement links TRBV4-1 to TRBJ1-6; no reliable D call. CDR1 is MGHRA and CDR2 is YSYEKL in the germline V gene. Trimming took off 3 bases at V and 8 bases at J, with 14 bases between the two ends. The CDR3 sequence is 15 residues long.

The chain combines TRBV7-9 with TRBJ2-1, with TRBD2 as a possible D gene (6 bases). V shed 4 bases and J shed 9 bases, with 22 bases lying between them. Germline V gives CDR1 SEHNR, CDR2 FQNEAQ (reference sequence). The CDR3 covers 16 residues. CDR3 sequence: CASSSPPGLLKGEQFF. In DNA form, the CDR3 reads TGTGCCAGCAGCTCGCCTCCGGGACTCCTGAAGGGTGAGCAGTTCTTC.

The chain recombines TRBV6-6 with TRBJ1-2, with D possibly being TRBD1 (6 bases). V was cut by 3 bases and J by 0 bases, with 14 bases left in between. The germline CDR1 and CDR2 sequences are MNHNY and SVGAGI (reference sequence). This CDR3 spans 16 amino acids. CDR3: CASSYRTVASNYGYTF. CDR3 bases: TGTGCCAGCAGTTATCGGACAGTAGCCTCTAACTATGGCTACACCTTC.

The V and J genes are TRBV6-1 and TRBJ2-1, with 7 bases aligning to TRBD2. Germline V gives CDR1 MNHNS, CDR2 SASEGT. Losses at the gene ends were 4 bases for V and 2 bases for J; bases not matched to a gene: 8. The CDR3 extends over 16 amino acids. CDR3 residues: CASSGVLAEPYNEQFF. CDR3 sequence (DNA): TGTGCCAGCAGTGGGGTGCTAGCGGAACCCTACAATGAGCAGTTCTTC.

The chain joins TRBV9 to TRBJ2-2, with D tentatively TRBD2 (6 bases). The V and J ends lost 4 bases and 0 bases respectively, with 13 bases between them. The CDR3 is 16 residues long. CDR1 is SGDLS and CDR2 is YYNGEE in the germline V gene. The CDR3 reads CASSSPGGPNTGELFF. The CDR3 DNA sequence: TGTGCCAGCAGCTCTCCCGGGGGACCGAACACCGGGGAGCTGTTTTTT.

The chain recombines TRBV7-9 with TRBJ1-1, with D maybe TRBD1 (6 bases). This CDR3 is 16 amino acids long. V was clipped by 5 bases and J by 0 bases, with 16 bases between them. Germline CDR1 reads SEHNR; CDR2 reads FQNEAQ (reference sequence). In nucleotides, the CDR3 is TGTGCCAGCAGCCCTATAGGGACACTCTTGAACACTGAAGCTTTCTTT. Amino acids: CASSPIGTLLNTEAFF. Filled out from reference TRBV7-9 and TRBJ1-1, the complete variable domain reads DTGVSQNPRHKITKRGQNVTFRCDPISEHNRLYWYRQTLGQGPEFLTYFQNEAQLEKSRLLSDRFSAERPKGSFSTLEIQRTEQGDSAMYLCASSPIGTLLNTEAFFGQGTRLTVV.

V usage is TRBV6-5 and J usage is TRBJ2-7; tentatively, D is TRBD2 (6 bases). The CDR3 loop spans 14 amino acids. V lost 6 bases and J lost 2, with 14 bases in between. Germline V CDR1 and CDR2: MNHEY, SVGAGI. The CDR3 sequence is CASRAGNRPYEQYV. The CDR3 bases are TGTGCCAGCAGGGCGGGGAACAGACCCTACGAGCAGTACGTC.

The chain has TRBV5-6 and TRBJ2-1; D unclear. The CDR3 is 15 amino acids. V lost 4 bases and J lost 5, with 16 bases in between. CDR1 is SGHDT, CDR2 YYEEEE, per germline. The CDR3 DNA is TGTGCCAGCAGCCCCGGTCCCTCGTACCACAATGAGCAGTTCTTC. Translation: CASSPGPSYHNEQFF.

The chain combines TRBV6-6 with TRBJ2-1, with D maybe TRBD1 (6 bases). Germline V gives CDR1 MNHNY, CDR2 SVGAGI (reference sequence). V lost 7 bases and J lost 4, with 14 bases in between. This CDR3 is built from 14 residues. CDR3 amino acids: CASTDGTPYNEQFF. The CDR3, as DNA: TGTGCCAGCACTGATGGGACACCATACAATGAGCAGTTCTTC.

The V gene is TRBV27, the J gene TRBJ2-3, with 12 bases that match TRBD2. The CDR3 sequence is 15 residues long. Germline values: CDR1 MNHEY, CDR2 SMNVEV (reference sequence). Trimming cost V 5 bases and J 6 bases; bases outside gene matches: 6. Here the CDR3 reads CASSGTSGHQDTQYF. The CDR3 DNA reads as TGTGCCAGCAGTGGGACTAGCGGGCATCAGGATACGCAGTATTTT.

The CDR3 reads CARKGAYYGYTF. For the CDR3, the DNA is TGTGCCAGGAAAGGAGCCTACTATGGCTACACCTTC. This sequence joins TRBV2 and TRBJ1-2; D unresolved. CDR3 length: 12 amino acids. V was pared by 9 bases and J by 3 bases, with 11 bases between. Germline V gene sequence: CDR1 SNHLY, CDR2 FYNNEI.

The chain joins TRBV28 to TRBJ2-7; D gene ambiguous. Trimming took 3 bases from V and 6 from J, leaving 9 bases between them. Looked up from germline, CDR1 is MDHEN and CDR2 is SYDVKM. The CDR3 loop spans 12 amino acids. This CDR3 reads CASSFSGAEQYF. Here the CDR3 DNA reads TGTGCCAGCAGTTTTTCGGGCGCCGAGCAGTACTTC.

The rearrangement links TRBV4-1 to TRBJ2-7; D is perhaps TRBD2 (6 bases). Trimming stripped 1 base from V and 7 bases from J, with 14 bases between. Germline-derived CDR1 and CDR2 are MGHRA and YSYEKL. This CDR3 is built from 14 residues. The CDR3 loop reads CASSQVGGMGEQYF. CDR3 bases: TGCGCCAGCAGCCAAGTGGGCGGGATGGGGGAGCAGTACTTC.

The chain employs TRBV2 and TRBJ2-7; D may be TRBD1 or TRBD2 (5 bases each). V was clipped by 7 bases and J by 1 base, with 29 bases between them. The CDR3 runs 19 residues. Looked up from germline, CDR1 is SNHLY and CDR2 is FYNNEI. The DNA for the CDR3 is TGTGCCAGCAAGAGGTTCATCGGGGCGGCAGGGAAAAAGTCCTACGAGCAGTACGTC. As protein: CASKRFIGAAGKKSYEQYV.

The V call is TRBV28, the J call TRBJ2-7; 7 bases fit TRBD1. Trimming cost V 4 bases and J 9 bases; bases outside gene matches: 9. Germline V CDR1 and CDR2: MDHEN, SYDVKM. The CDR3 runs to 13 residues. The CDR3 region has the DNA TGTGCCAGCAGTTACGGACAGGCTGGGGGGCAGTACGTC. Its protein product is CASSYGQAGGQYV.

CDR3 region: CASSYLMNTEAFF. CDR3 nucleotides: TGTGCCAGCAGTTACTTAATGAACACTGAAGCTTTCTTT. The chain has TRBV6-5 and TRBJ1-1; unclear D gene. The germline V gene encodes CDR1 MNHEY and CDR2 SVGAGI. V was shortened by 1 base and J by 0 bases, with 3 bases between the two germline ends. The CDR3 extends over 13 amino acids.

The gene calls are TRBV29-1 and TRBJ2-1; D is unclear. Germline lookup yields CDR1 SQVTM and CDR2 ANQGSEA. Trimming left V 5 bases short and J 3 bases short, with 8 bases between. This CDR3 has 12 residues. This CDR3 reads CSVLDLYNEQFF. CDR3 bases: TGCAGCGTTCTAGATCTCTACAATGAGCAGTTCTTC.

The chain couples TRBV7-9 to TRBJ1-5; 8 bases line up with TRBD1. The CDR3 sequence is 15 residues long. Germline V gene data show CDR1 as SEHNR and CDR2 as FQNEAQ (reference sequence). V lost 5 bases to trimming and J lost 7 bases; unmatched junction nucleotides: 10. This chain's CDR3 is CASSPGQEKGQPQHF. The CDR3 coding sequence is TGTGCCAGCAGCCCGGGACAGGAAAAAGGGCAGCCCCAGCATTTT. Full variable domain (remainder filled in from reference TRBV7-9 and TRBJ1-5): DTGVSQNPRHKITKRGQNVTFRCDPISEHNRLYWYRQTLGQGPEFLTYFQNEAQLEKSRLLSDRFSAERPKGSFSTLEIQRTEQGDSAMYLCASSPGQEKGQPQHFGDGTRLSIL.

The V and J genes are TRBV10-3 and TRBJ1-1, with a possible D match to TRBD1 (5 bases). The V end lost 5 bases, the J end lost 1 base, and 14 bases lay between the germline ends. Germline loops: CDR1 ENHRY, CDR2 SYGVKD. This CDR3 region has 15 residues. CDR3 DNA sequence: TGTGCCATCAGTTTGACAGACAGACCGAACACTGAAGCTTTCTTT. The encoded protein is CAISLTDRPNTEAFF.

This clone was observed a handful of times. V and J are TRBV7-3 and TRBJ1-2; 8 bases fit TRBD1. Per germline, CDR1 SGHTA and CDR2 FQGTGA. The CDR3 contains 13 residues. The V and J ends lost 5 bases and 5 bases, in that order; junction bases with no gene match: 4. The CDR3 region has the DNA TGTGCCAGCAGCCAATACAGGGGGTATGGCTACACCTTC. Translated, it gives CASSQYRGYGYTF.

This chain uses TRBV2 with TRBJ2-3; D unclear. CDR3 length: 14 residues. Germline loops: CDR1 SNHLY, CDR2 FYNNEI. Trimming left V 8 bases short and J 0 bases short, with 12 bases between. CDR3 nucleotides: TGTGCCAGCCTCGACTCGGCTAGCACAGATACGCAGTATTTT. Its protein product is CASLDSASTDTQYF. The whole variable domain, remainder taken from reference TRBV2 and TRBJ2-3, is EPEVTQTPSHQVTQMGQEVILRCVPISNHLYFYWYRQILGQKVEFLVSFYNNEISEKSEIFDDQFSVERPDGSNFTLKIRSTKLEDSAMYFCASLDSASTDTQYFGPGTRLTVL.

Here the CDR3 reads CASSLVSSGRYNEQFF. In DNA form, the CDR3 reads TGTGCCAGCAGCTTAGTGTCTAGCGGGAGATACAATGAGCAGTTCTTC. This sequence joins TRBV7-9 and TRBJ2-1; 10 bases are shared with TRBD2. Germline V gives CDR1 SEHNR, CDR2 FQNEAQ (reference sequence). The J segment lost 4 bases and the V segment lost 1 base, leaving 4 bases of the junction unmatched. The CDR3 spans 16 residues.

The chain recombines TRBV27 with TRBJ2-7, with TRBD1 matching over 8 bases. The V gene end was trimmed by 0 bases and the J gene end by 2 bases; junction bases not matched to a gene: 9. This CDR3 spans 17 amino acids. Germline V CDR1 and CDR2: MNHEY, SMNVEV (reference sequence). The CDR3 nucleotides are TGTGCCAGCAGTTTATCTCCGCCCGGACAGGGTACCTACGAGCAGTACTTC. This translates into CASSLSPPGQGTYEQYF.

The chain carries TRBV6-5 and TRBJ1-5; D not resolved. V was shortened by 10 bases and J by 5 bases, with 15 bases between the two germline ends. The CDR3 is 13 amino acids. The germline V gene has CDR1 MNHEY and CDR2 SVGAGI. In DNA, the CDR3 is TGTGCCACCCCCGACCGCGCATATCAGCCCCAGCATTTT. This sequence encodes CATPDRAYQPQHF.

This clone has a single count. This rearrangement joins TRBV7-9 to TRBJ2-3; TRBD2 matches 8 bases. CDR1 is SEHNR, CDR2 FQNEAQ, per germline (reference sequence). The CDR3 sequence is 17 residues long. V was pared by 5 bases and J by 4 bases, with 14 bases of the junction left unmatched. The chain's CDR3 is CASSPSTSGGSPDTQYF. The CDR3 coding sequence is TGTGCCAGCAGCCCCTCAACGTCGGGGGGGTCCCCAGATACGCAGTATTTT. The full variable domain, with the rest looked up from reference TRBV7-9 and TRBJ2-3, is DTGVSQNPRHKITKRGQNVTFRCDPISEHNRLYWYRQTLGQGPEFLTYFQNEAQLEKSRLLSDRFSAERPKGSFSTLEIQRTEQGDSAMYLCASSPSTSGGSPDTQYFGPGTRLTVL.

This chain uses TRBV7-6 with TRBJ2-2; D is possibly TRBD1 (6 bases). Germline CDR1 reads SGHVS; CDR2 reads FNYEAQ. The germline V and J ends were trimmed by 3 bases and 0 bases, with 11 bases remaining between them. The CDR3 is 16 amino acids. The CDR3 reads CASSFLGGTNTGELFF. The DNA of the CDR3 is TGTGCCAGCAGCTTTTTAGGGGGAACGAACACCGGGGAGCTGTTTTTT.

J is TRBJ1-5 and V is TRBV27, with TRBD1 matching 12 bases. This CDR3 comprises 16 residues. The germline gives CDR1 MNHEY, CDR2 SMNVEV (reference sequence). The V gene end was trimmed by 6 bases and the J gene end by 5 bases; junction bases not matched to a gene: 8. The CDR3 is CASSSTGQGADQPQHF. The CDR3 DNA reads TGTGCCAGCAGCTCAACGGGACAGGGGGCAGATCAGCCCCAGCATTTT.

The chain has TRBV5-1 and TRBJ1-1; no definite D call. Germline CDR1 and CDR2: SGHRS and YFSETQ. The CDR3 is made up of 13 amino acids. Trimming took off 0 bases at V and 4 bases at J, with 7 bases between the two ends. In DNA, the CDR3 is TGCGCCAGCAGCTTGGACTTTATCACTGAAGCTTTCTTT. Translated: CASSLDFITEAFF.